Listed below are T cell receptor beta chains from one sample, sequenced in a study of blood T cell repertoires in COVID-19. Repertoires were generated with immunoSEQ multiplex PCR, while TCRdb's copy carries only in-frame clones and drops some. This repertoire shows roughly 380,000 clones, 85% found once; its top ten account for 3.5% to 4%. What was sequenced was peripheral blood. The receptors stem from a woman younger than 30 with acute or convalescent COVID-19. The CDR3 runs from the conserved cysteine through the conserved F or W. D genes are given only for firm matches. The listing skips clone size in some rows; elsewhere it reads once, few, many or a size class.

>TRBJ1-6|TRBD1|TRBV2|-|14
TGTGCCAGCAGTCCTAGACAGGGGAGTTCACCCCTCCACTTT
CASSPRQGSSPLHF
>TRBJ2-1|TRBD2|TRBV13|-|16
TGTGCCAGCAGCCCCCGGACTAGCGGGGCCTACAATGAGCAGTTCTTC
CASSPRTSGAYNEQFF
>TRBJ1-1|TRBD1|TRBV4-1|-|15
TGCGCCAGCAGCCAAACAGGGGGCACCTACACTGAAGCTTTCTTT
CASSQTGGTYTEAFF
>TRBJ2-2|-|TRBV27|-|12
TGTGCCAGCGGTCAGGACACCGGGGAGCTGTTTTTT
CASGQDTGELFF
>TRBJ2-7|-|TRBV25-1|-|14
TGTGCCAGCAGCTCGGACAGTAGCTCCTACGAGCAGTACTTC
CASSSDSSSYEQYF
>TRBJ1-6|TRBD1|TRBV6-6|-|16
TGTGCCAGCAGTTACGGGAGACAGGGAAGGAATTCACCCCTCCACTTT
CASSYGRQGRNSPLHF
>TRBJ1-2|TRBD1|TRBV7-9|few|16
TGTGCCAGCAGCTTAGGTCGGGACAGTGCCAACTATGGCTACACCTTC
CASSLGRDSANYGYTF
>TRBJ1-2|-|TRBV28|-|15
TGTGCCAGCAGCAACGGGGGGCCCTATCGCTATGGCTACACCTTC
CASSNGGPYRYGYTF
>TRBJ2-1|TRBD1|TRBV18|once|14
TGTGCCAGCTCACCGGGACAGATTACAATGAGCCAGTTCTTC
CASSPGQITMSQFF
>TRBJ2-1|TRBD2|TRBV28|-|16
TGTGCCAGCAGTTCTCTGTCCCTAGCGGCCTACAATGAGCAGTTCTTC
CASSSLSLAAYNEQFF
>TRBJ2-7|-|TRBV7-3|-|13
TGTGCCAGCAGCTTAAGTAGTAGCCACGAGCAGTACTTC
CASSLSSSHEQYF
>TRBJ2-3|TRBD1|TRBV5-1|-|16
TGCGCCAGCAGCCCAGGATGGGGACAGAACACAGATACGCAGTATTTT
CASSPGWGQNTDTQYF
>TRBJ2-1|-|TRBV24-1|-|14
TGTGCCACCAGTGATTTGCCAGAGGGCGATGAGCAGTTCTTC
CATSDLPEGDEQFF
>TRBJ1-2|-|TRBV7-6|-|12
TGTGCCAGCAGCTTGGATTGGCGCAGGGTTGCCTTC
CASSLDWRRVAF
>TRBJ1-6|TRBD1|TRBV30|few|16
TGTGCCTGGAATCTCATAGGACAGGGGGGTAATTCACCCCTCCACTTT
CAWNLIGQGGNSPLHF
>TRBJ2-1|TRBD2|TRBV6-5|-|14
TGTGCCAGCACCGACGGACTAGGGTCCAATGAGCAGTTCTTC
CASTDGLGSNEQFF
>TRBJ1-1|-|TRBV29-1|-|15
TGCAGCGTTGTTTTGGGAGGAAAGGTGAACACTGAAGCTTTCTTT
CSVVLGGKVNTEAFF
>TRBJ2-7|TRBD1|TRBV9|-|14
TGTGCCAGCAGCTCCGGGGGACAGGACTACGAGCAGTACTTC
CASSSGGQDYEQYF
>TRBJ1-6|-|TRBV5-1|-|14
TGCGCCAGCAGCTTGGACAGGGTTAATTCACCCCTCCACTTT
CASSLDRVNSPLHF
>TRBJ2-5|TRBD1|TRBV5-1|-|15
TGCGCCAGCAGCAACCCCCAGGGGGCCGGTGAGACCCAGTACTTC
CASSNPQGAGETQYF
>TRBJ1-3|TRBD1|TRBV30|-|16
TGTGCCTGGAGTGCACACGTACCGGGACAGGGAAACACCATATATTTT
CAWSAHVPGQGNTIYF
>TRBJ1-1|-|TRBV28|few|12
TGTGCCAGCAGTTTAGGCCCCACTGAAGCTTTCTTT
CASSLGPTEAFF
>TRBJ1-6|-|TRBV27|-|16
TGTGCCAGCAGTTTAGAAGGGAGCTCCTATAATTCACCCCTCCACTTT
CASSLEGSSYNSPLHF
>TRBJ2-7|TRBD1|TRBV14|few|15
TGTGCCAGCAGCCAAGATAGCGACAGGGTGGACGAGCAGTACTTC
CASSQDSDRVDEQYF
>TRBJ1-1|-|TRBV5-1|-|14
TGCGCCAGCAGCTGGGCCGAAGGCAACACTGAAGCTTTCTTT
CASSWAEGNTEAFF
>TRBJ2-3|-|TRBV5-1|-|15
TGCGCCAGCCAGACCAGGGACTCCTACACAGATACGCAGTATTTT
CASQTRDSYTDTQYF
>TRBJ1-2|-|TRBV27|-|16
TGTGCCAGCAGTTTAAGTGCCGGACGGACTTTCTATGGCTACACCTTC
CASSLSAGRTFYGYTF
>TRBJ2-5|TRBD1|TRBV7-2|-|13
TGTGCCAGCAGCTACGACAGGGGCGAGACCCAGTACTTC
CASSYDRGETQYF
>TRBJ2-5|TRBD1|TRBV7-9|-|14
TGTGCCAGCAGCCTCCGGGACAGGGAGGAGACCCAGTACTTC
CASSLRDREETQYF
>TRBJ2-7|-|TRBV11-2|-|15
TGTGCCAGCAGTTTCCCTGGTAGGAGTACCTACGAGCAGTACTTC
CASSFPGRSTYEQYF
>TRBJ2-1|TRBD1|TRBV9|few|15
TGTGCCAGCAGCGCCAAAGGACAGGGTTACAATGAGCAGTTCTTC
CASSAKGQGYNEQFF
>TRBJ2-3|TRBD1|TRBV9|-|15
TGTGCCAGCAGCGCACTGGGACAGGGAGCAGATACGCAGTATTTT
CASSALGQGADTQYF
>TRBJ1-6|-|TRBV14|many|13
TGTGCCAGCAGCCTCCGGGGGAATTCACCCCTCCACTTT
CASSLRGNSPLHF
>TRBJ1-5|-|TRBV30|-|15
TGTGCCTGGAGTGCCACTCGGCAGGGCGTAGGACCCCAGCATTTT
CAWSATRQGVGPQHF
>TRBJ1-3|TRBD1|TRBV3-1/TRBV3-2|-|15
TGTGCCAGCAGCCAAACAGGGGGCACAGGAAACACCATATATTTT
CASSQTGGTGNTIYF